This TCR beta chain originates from a study of T-cell reconstitution after alpha-beta-depleted transplantation in children. Unique molecular identifiers were used in preparing the TCRbeta library. TCRdb re-analysed the PCR reads in MiXCR, keeping a single row per CDR3 protein. The data contain 480,000 or so distinct CDR3 sequences, under 12% of them seen just once; the ten biggest clones take up roughly 2.1%. Germline V gene sequence: CDR1 LNHNV, CDR2 YYDKDF (reference sequence). The CDR3 extends over 13 amino acids. V was cut by 5 bases and J by 8 bases, with 10 bases left in between. The input for sequencing was PBMCs, taken before TCRalphabeta/CD19-depleted stem cell transplant. The clonotype originates from a child aged 2-15 years with inherited bone marrow failure, due to receive a stem cell transplant. V and J are TRBV15 and TRBJ1-6, with D perhaps TRBD1 (6 bases). CDR3 coding DNA: TGTGCCACCAGCTCGAGGGGGGATTCACCCCTCCACTTT. Amino acid sequence: CATSSRGDSPLHF.